This paragraph reports one TCR beta chain. What this receptor recognizes is not known. Base qualities are not at hand, and no much larger clone is one base apart. Participants in the prospective study were aged roughly 18 to 95 years, lived in about two dozen United States geographic areas, and enrolled through a virtual design. Cohort assignment in the prospective study relied on participant-reported clinical history from a screening survey and a study questionnaire. Mobile phlebotomists in the prospective study collected whole blood, serum and a nasopharyngeal or oropharyngeal swab from every participant. Participants in the prospective study had the option to provide additional blood draws and questionnaires over a roughly two-month period. Before DNA extraction, prospective study blood samples were shipped either frozen or at room temperature. The data stem from a study of blood T cell repertoires in COVID-19 (dated by TCRdb to 2018 to 2020). Describing the broader study: Samples covering the acute and convalescent phases of COVID-19 were provided by collaborators in the United States, Italy and Spain. The material from the prospective study consisted of cDNA or gDNA derived from T cells, B-cell-depleted T cells, or PBMCs. Subjects who had been exposed to COVID-19, were actively infected with it, or had recovered from it provided the deeply sampled blood TCRbeta repertoires that made up the dataset. The repertoires were released in a freely available public database intended as a resource for research on the immune response to SARS-CoV-2. Samples were obtained from the ongoing ImmuneRACE study (first 160 participants) and from about 1,300 subjects provided by 6 global collaborators. Nearly every sample came with metadata listing a de-identified subject ID, COVID-19 status, age in years and sex. Where HLA class I and class II types were available, the types were taken from metadata supplied by the sample provider, not from assay-based typing. Beyond this particular receptor, the publication reports: How much clinical and demographic metadata was included differed by source and by participant, and the metadata was provided uncurated.

Reading the germline V gene gives CDR1 KGHSH and CDR2 LQKENI. Clipping removes 2 bases from V and 8 bases from J, with 11 as the unmatched junction base count. The CDR3 covers 16 residues, taking in both the cysteine and the phenylalanine. The retained sequence is limited to the CDR3, 48 bases, with the frame set at the first base. The immunoSEQ Assay, a bias-controlled multiplex PCR, was used to amplify TCRbeta CDR3 regions from genomic DNA. On the study's bioinformatics: Nucleated cell counts per sample were estimated from amplification of reference gene primers within the assay. To quantify the absolute abundance of each unique TCRbeta CDR3 rearrangement, sequence reads were collapsed and filtered. For each sample, productive Simpson clonality was calculated by taking the square root of Simpson's diversity index across productive rearrangements. The source is immuneACCESS, and TCRdb retained only in-frame sequences with V and J called. Part of the clones is not carried over; for the studies checked, unresolved V genes explain less than half of this, and the remainder is unexplained. V and J calls and clone size are copied from that table; D and trimming were computed from the DNA. Counted in this sample were around 230,000 clones; around 88% of them appeared once. The biggest ten clones account for 2% to 2.5% of the sample.

This TCR came from a middle-aged woman with acute COVID-19. The chain was built from TRBV18 and TRBJ1-4, with TRBD1 matching 7 junction bases. Sequencing was carried out using PBMCs or T cells enriched from blood (not recorded which). The CDR3 region: CASSPNRGAVGEKLFF. The nucleotide sequence is TGTGCCAGCTCACCAAACAGGGGAGCGGTAGGCGAAAAACTGTTTTTT.